The TCR beta chain under discussion was sequenced for a study of shared clonotypes between healthy human individuals. The CDR3 is 13 residues long. Trimming shortened V by 6 bases and J by 3 bases, and 11 bases separated the two germline ends. Germline V gene sequence: CDR1 MNHEY, CDR2 SMNVEV (reference sequence). Profiling relied on immunoSEQ multiplex PCR, and the TCRdb table lists in-frame clones only, not all of them. The profile covers about 2,200,000 clones, with more than 85% appearing a single time and 1.5% to 2% taken by the ten largest. CD45RO-negative, CCR7-selected cells formed the naive CD8 fraction, which excluded terminally differentiated effector memory CD45RA+ cells.

The rearrangement joins TRBV27 to TRBJ1-2, with unresolved D. The clonotype was recovered from a man younger than 35 in good health. Some clones in this sample may be carry-over from other donors' samples. Input material: naive CD8+ T cells from PBMCs. The DNA for the CDR3 is TGTGCCAGCAGCATAAACTCATACTATGGCTACACCTTC. Translated, it gives CASSINSYYGYTF.